Sequencing of this T cell receptor (beta chain) was carried out in a study of PD-1 blockade in classical Hodgkin lymphoma. Study background: The patients were dosed with nivolumab 3 mg/kg, infused intravenously every 2 weeks. Study observations and caveats: TCR diversity at baseline was reported to be reduced in newly diagnosed patients relative to healthy donors. The diversity seen at baseline in complete responders resembled that of newly diagnosed patients.

The germline gives CDR1 SGHRS, CDR2 YFSETQ. The CDR3 contains 15 residues. Trimming at V came to 4 bases and at J to 7 bases, leaving 7 bases not matched to a gene. Each and every patient relapsed after autologous stem cell transplantation, and patients got differing brentuximab vedotin exposure. Generated by immunoSEQ multiplex PCR, the TCRdb table keeps only in-frame clones and is missing some. In the table there are about 39,000 clones, approximately 91% of which are singletons. With respect to this clone: Its specificity is not known.

The clonotype originates from a human donor with classical Hodgkin lymphoma. The chain employs TRBV5-1 and TRBJ1-4, with TRBD1 matching 10 bases. The specimen was peripheral blood mononuclear cells (PBMCs), collected at baseline. This CDR3 reads CASSRPGQGTEKLFF. In DNA, the CDR3 is TGCGCCAGCAGCCGGCCGGGACAGGGGACTGAAAAACTGTTTTTT. Together with reference TRBV5-1 and TRBJ1-4, the CDR3 gives the full variable domain: KAGVTQTPRYLIKTRGQQVTLSCSPISGHRSVSWYQQTPGQGLQFLFEYFSETQRNKGNFPGRFSGRQFSNSRSEMNVSTLELGDSALYLCASSRPGQGTEKLFFGSGTQLSVL.